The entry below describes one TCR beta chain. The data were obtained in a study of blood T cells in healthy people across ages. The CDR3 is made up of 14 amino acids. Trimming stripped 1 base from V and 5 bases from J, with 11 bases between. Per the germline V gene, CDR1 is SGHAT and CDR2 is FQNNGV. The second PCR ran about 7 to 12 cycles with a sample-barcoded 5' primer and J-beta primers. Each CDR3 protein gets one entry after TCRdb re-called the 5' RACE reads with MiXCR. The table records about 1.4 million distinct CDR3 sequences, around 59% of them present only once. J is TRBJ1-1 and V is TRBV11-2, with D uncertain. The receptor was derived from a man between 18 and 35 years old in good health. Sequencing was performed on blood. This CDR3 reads CASSLGLGGTEAFF. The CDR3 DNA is TGTGCCAGCAGCTTAGGTCTGGGCGGGACTGAAGCTTTCTTT.